This T cell receptor beta chain was captured in a study of blood T cells in healthy people across ages. The CDR3 is 14 residues long. Germline loops: CDR1 SGHAT, CDR2 FQDESV (reference sequence). V lost 3 bases, J lost 0 bases, and 6 bases lay in between. Sample-barcoded 5' priming and a J-beta primer mix drove a second PCR of 7 to 11 cycles. TCRdb recomputed calls from the 5' RACE reads with MiXCR, one row per CDR3 protein. Seen here are hundreds of thousands of distinct CDR3 sequences, approximately 21% observed once, and the top ten hold roughly 22%. The chain has TRBV11-1 and TRBJ1-3; D unclear. Sequences were obtained from blood. This receptor was obtained from a man between 65 and 85 years old in good health. CDR3 region: CASSFLNSGNTIYF. The CDR3 DNA reads as TGTGCCAGCAGCTTTCTCAACTCTGGAAACACCATATATTTT.